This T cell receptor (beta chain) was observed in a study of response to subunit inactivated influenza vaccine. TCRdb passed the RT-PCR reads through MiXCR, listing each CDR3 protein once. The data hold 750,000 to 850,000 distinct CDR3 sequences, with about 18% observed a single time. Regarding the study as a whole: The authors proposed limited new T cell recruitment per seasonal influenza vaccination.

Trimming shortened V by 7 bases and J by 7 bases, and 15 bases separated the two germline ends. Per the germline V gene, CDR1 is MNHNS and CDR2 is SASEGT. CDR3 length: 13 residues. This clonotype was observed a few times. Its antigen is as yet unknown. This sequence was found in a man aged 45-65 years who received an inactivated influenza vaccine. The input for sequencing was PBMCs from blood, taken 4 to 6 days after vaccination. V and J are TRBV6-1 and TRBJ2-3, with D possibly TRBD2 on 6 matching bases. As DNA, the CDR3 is TGTGCCAGCACCCATCCGGGGGTGAATACGCAGTATTTT. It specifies CASTHPGVNTQYF.